The 9 T cell receptor beta chains in this list originate from one sample, sequenced in a study of beta chain features in type 1 diabetes. General study results and limits: Significant though moderate, a shortening of TCRB CDR3s appeared in all four CD4+ subsets of Type 1 diabetes patients.

cDNA synthesis used the whole RNA isolate, giving expressed TCRB sequences. Measured with immunoSEQ multiplex PCR; TCRdb has only the in-frame clones, and not every one. Seen here are some 370,000 clones, around 9.6% observed once, and the top ten hold 0.55% to 0.75%. The antigens of these receptors remain unknown. Sequenced sample: central memory CD4+ T cells from blood. All receptors derive from a young man with type 1 diabetes.

This clone was seen more than once but under ten times. The V gene is TRBV7-9, the J gene TRBJ2-6; 8 nucleotides match TRBD1. Germline V gives CDR1 SEHNR, CDR2 FQNEAQ (reference sequence). This CDR3 has 19 amino acids. Germline trimming cut 3 bases from V and 0 bases from J; bases unmatched to any gene: 10. This CDR3 reads CASSFPEGQAYSGANVLTF. The CDR3 DNA follows: TGTGCCAGCAGCTTCCCCGAGGGACAGGCTTACTCTGGGGCCAACGTCCTGACTTTC.

This clone was recorded a few times. V is TRBV2 and J is TRBJ2-1; D call uncertain. The V end lost 1 base, the J end lost 13 bases, and 8 bases lay between the germline ends. Germline CDR1 SNHLY, CDR2 FYNNEI. The CDR3 covers 11 residues. The CDR3 region has the DNA TGTGCCAGCAGTGAAGGGAATATCCAGTTCTTC. It specifies CASSEGNIQFF.

This chain connects TRBV19 to TRBJ2-5; D gene uncertain. This CDR3 has 16 amino acids. The V gene's germline CDR1 is LNHDA and CDR2 SQIVND (reference sequence). With 5 bases removed from V and 7 bases from J, the gap between germline ends came to 23 bases. The CDR3 is CASSALVSVGSRTQYF. In nucleotides, the CDR3 is TGTGCCAGTAGTGCCCTAGTAAGCGTGGGATCTAGGACCCAGTACTTC.

J is TRBJ1-5 and V is TRBV4-1; D unclear. The CDR3 has 13 residues. V lost 1 base, J lost 4 bases, and 5 bases lay in between. Germline V gene lookup returns CDR1 MGHRA and CDR2 YSYEKL. The CDR3 region has the DNA TGCGCCAGCAGCCAAGGAGGGAATCAGCCCCAGCATTTT. It encodes CASSQGGNQPQHF.

V is TRBV7-9 and J is TRBJ1-5; D unclear. The ends were cut back, 5 bases at V and 7 bases at J, with 21 bases in the middle. The CDR3 runs 16 residues. Germline CDR1 SEHNR, CDR2 FQNEAQ (reference sequence). The CDR3 sequence: CASSRFSEAGDQPQHF. The CDR3 DNA reads as TGTGCCAGCAGCCGTTTTTCGGAGGCCGGTGACCAGCCCCAGCATTTT.

The rearrangement links TRBV19 to TRBJ2-7; TRBD1 or TRBD2 may be the D gene (5 bases each). Germline V gives CDR1 LNHDA, CDR2 SQIVND (reference sequence). Trimming left V 4 bases short and J 2 bases short, with 12 bases between. This CDR3 is 14 amino acids long. CDR3 in DNA: TGTGCCAGTAGTACTCGGGACCTTGCCTACGAGCAGTACTTC. Its translation: CASSTRDLAYEQYF.

This clone was counted a few times. CDR3 nucleotide sequence: TGTGCCAGCAGCCGCTTCTCAGGGAATGAAGCTTTCTTT. Its translation: CASSRFSGNEAFF. The V and J genes are TRBV6-5 and TRBJ1-1; D perhaps matches TRBD1 (5 bases). Trimming took 6 bases from V and 7 from J, leaving 15 bases between them. This CDR3 has 13 amino acids. CDR1 and CDR2 from the germline V gene are MNHEY and SVGAGI.

The chain carries TRBV9 and TRBJ2-7, with a possible D match to TRBD1 (6 bases). The CDR3 has 12 amino acids. Trimming pared 7 bases from V and 0 bases from J, leaving 8 bases between. Germline CDR1 and CDR2: SGDLS and YYNGEE. CDR3 loop: CASGDISYEQYF. The CDR3, as DNA: TGTGCCAGCGGGGACATCTCCTACGAGCAGTACTTC.

This chain connects TRBV30 to TRBJ1-5; 8 bases line up with TRBD1. Unmatched junction bases numbered 6, after V lost 5 bases and J lost 9 bases. CDR3 length: 12 residues. From germline, CDR1 is GTSNPN and CDR2 SVGIG (reference sequence). The CDR3 DNA sequence: TGTGCCTGGTCGACAGGGGCATGGCCCCAGCATTTT. This translates into CAWSTGAWPQHF. Based on the CDR3 plus reference TRBV30 and TRBJ1-5, the full variable domain is SQTIHQWPATLVQPVGSPLSLECTVEGTSNPNLYWYRQAAGRGLQLLFYSVGIGQISSEVPQNLSASRPQDRQFILSSKKLLLSDSGFYLCAWSTGAWPQHFGDGTRLSIL.